These 28 T cell receptor beta chains came from one sample sequenced in a study of OX40 agonist ivuxolimab in advanced cancers. This table comes from immunoSEQ multiplex PCR, and its TCRdb copy is limited to in-frame clones, with some not included. The sample lists under 70,000 clones; just over 85% were seen once. The source material was CD4+ or CD8+ T cells sorted from blood, sampled in a trial of the OX40 agonist ivuxolimab. These TCRs come from an adult with an advanced solid tumor such as melanoma, head and neck, liver or kidney cancer.

V usage is TRBV5-1 and J usage is TRBJ2-5, with 10 bases identical to TRBD1. V trimming: 2 bases; J trimming: 4 bases; junction bases outside the gene matches: 8. This CDR3 has 16 amino acids. The germline V gene has CDR1 SGHRS and CDR2 YFSETQ. The CDR3 region is CASSLDRGLNGETQYF. DNA for the CDR3: TGCGCCAGCAGCTTAGACAGGGGGCTGAATGGAGAGACCCAGTACTTC.

A few counts support this clone. J is TRBJ2-7 and V is TRBV9; 7 nucleotides align to TRBD1. The ends lost 4 bases at V and 1 base at J; junction bases unmatched: 5. The CDR3 is 14 amino acids. CDR1 SGDLS and CDR2 YYNGEE come from the germline V gene. The CDR3 nucleotides read TGTGCCAGCAGCATCGGGGACAGATCCTACGAGCAGTACTTC. It is translated as CASSIGDRSYEQYF.

The chain uses TRBV7-9 and TRBJ1-4; no definite D call. V gave up 6 bases and J gave up 4 bases, with 12 bases separating them. Germline V CDR1 and CDR2: SEHNR, FQNEAQ (reference sequence). This CDR3 region has 14 residues. The CDR3 DNA sequence: TGTGCCAGCAGTTACCCGGGCCTTAATGAAAAACTGTTTTTT. This encodes CASSYPGLNEKLFF.

This clone was counted once. The chain employs TRBV11-2 and TRBJ2-7; 8 bases are shared with TRBD1. The junction had 3 bases not matched to a gene; V was cut back by 5 bases and J by 0 bases. This CDR3 has 14 amino acids. CDR1 and CDR2 from the germline V gene are SGHAT and FQNNGV. The CDR3 nucleotides read TGTGCCAGCAGCCCGGGACAGGTCTCCTACGAGCAGTACTTC. Translating it yields CASSPGQVSYEQYF.

The chain couples TRBV6-1 to TRBJ2-1, with a tentative D call TRBD2 (6 bases). The CDR3 covers 14 residues. Germline loops: CDR1 MNHNS, CDR2 SASEGT. Trimming removed 3 bases from V and 7 bases from J, with 13 bases in between. CDR3 region: CASSDRRGSNEQFF. In DNA form, the CDR3 reads TGTGCCAGCAGTGACAGGAGGGGAAGTAATGAGCAGTTCTTC.

CDR3 nucleotides: TGTGCCAGCGTTAAGGGGGAGGGGGGCCAAGAGACCCAGTACTTC. This codes for CASVKGEGGQETQYF. The rearrangement joins TRBV10-3 to TRBJ2-5; D possibly corresponds to TRBD2 (7 bases). The CDR3 is 15 residues long. V was pared by 10 bases and J by 1 base, with 19 bases between. Germline CDR1 is ENHRY and CDR2 is SYGVKD.

The V call is TRBV9, the J call TRBJ1-6; 7 bases match TRBD1. The germline CDR1 and CDR2 sequences are SGDLS and YYNGEE. The CDR3 loop spans 14 amino acids. V was pared by 0 bases and J by 10 bases, with 4 bases of the junction left unmatched. The CDR3 bases are TGTGCCAGCAGCGTAGACGACAGGGAATCACCCCTCCACTTT. It is translated as CASSVDDRESPLHF.

Details on this clone: The germline gene is not matched at one end of the junction; a read error may be the cause. The J gene is TRBJ2-7, the V gene TRBV4-1; no definite D call. The germline V gene has CDR1 MGHRA and CDR2 YSYEKL. The CDR3 is 11 amino acids. The CDR3 DNA reads as TGTGCCAGCAGCGCCAACTACGAGCAGTACTTC. It specifies CASSANYEQYF.

The CDR3 DNA reads as TGCAGTGCCGGGACCGGGGAGCTGTTTTTT. Protein sequence: CSAGTGELFF. This chain connects TRBV20-1 to TRBJ2-2; no reliable D call. The V gene lost 6 bases and the J gene lost 5 bases, with 4 bases spanning the gap. The CDR3 runs 10 residues. Germline CDR1 reads DFQATT; CDR2 reads SNEGSKA (reference sequence).

J is TRBJ2-5 and V is TRBV5-1; 7 bases fit TRBD1. This CDR3 is built from 14 residues. The V gene's germline CDR1 is SGHRS and CDR2 YFSETQ. Trimming cost V 4 bases and J 2 bases; bases outside gene matches: 5. The CDR3 spells CASSGTTGQETQYF. The CDR3 DNA reads as TGCGCCAGCAGCGGAACGACAGGGCAAGAGACCCAGTACTTC.

This chain links TRBV6-1 with TRBJ2-5, with 7 bases lining up with TRBD2. This CDR3 is built from 14 residues. Germline loops: CDR1 MNHNS, CDR2 SASEGT. After removal of 4 bases from V and 5 bases from J, the junction contained 7 bases not matched to a gene. The CDR3 nucleotides read TGTGCCAGCAGTGTCAGACTAGCCGGCGAGACCCAGTACTTC. Translating it yields CASSVRLAGETQYF.

A remark on this clone: Germline and junction disagree at one end, which may indicate a read error. The chain has TRBV7-7 and TRBJ2-7; D may be TRBD1 or TRBD2 (5 bases each). Germline-derived CDR1 and CDR2 are SSHAT and FNYEAQ (reference sequence). This CDR3 comprises 18 residues. CDR3 sequence: CASSSPEMTGTIHCGQYF. The CDR3 DNA reads as TGTGCTAGCAGCTCCCCGGAGATGACCGGGACCATCCATTGCGGGCAGTACTTC. Complete variable domain (other parts from reference TRBV7-7 and TRBJ2-7): GAGVSQSPRYKVTKRGQDVTLRCDPISSHATLYWYQQALGQGPEFLTYFNYEAQPDKSGLPSDRFSAERPEGSISTLTIQRTEQRDSAMYRCASSSPEMTGTIHCGQYFGPGTRLTVT.

The genes are TRBV6-1 and TRBJ2-5; 12 bases align to TRBD2. This CDR3 is 15 amino acids long. The germline gives CDR1 MNHNS, CDR2 SASEGT. J was trimmed by 3 bases and V by 5 bases; bases with no gene match: 4. CDR3 nucleotides: TGTGCCAGCAGTAAAAGGACTAGCGGGGAAGAGACCCAGTACTTC. Its protein product is CASSKRTSGEETQYF.

This clone was detected once. The chain couples TRBV5-1 to TRBJ2-1, with D perhaps TRBD1 (5 bases). The germline V gene encodes CDR1 SGHRS and CDR2 YFSETQ. Between the trimmed V and J ends, which lost 0 bases and 9 bases, there was a span of 10 bases. This CDR3 comprises 13 residues. DNA for the CDR3: TGCGCCAGCAGCTTGGCCCCCCAGGGTGAGCAGTTCTTC. It specifies CASSLAPQGEQFF.

The genes are TRBV7-6 and TRBJ2-7; 9 nucleotides match TRBD2. The germline V gene has CDR1 SGHVS and CDR2 FNYEAQ. This CDR3 contains 15 residues. V trimming: 2 bases; J trimming: 2 bases; junction bases outside the gene matches: 4. In DNA form, the CDR3 reads TGTGCCAGCAGCTTATCCGGGACTAGCCCCTACGAGCAGTACTTC. It codes for CASSLSGTSPYEQYF.

This sequence joins TRBV2 and TRBJ1-1; TRBD1 matches at 8 bases. Germline values: CDR1 SNHLY, CDR2 FYNNEI. The CDR3 is made up of 14 amino acids. Losses at the gene ends were 6 bases for V and 0 bases for J; bases not matched to a gene: 3. This chain's CDR3 is CASRETGVNTEAFF. DNA for the CDR3: TGTGCCAGCAGGGAGACAGGGGTGAACACTGAAGCTTTCTTT.

This clone showed up just a few times. The chain uses TRBV2 and TRBJ2-7; D is uncertain. This CDR3 spans 11 amino acids. V lost 5 bases and J lost 3, with 5 bases in between. Germline CDR1 SNHLY, CDR2 FYNNEI. The CDR3 spells CASSFSYEQYF. The DNA for the CDR3 is TGTGCCAGCAGTTTCAGCTACGAGCAGTACTTC.

V usage is TRBV7-9 and J usage is TRBJ2-7, with TRBD1 matching 8 bases. The germline V gene encodes CDR1 SEHNR and CDR2 FQNEAQ (reference sequence). The junction had 8 bases not matched to a gene; V was cut back by 7 bases and J by 6 bases. The CDR3 length is 13 residues. Here the CDR3 DNA reads TGTGCCAGCATCCGGACAGGGTCACGCGAGCAGTACTTC. Translating gives CASIRTGSREQYF.

This rearrangement joins TRBV5-1 to TRBJ1-6; TRBD1 matches at 8 bases. The CDR3 runs to 15 residues. Germline V gene sequence: CDR1 SGHRS, CDR2 YFSETQ. Losses at the gene ends were 0 bases for V and 8 bases for J; bases not matched to a gene: 4. CDR3 in amino acids: CASSLAGGLDSPLHF. DNA of the CDR3: TGCGCCAGCAGCTTGGCAGGGGGCCTGGATTCACCCCTCCACTTT.

This clone was counted a single time. The rearrangement joins TRBV2 to TRBJ2-7, with 13 bases matching TRBD2. V was clipped by 4 bases and J by 3 bases; unmatched bases: 6. The CDR3 is 16 amino acids. Germline values: CDR1 SNHLY, CDR2 FYNNEI. The CDR3 region is CASSAGLAGEYYEQYF. CDR3 DNA: TGTGCCAGCAGTGCCGGACTAGCGGGAGAGTACTACGAGCAGTACTTC. The full variable domain, with the rest looked up from reference TRBV2 and TRBJ2-7, is EPEVTQTPSHQVTQMGQEVILRCVPISNHLYFYWYRQILGQKVEFLVSFYNNEISEKSEIFDDQFSVERPDGSNFTLKIRSTKLEDSAMYFCASSAGLAGEYYEQYFGPGTRLTVT.

The rearrangement links TRBV5-1 to TRBJ2-7, with D perhaps TRBD2 (5 bases). Germline V gene data show CDR1 as SGHRS and CDR2 as YFSETQ. V was trimmed by 4 bases and J by 7 bases, leaving 15 bases between them. The CDR3 covers 13 residues. The CDR3 loop reads CASSVTTRREQYF. As DNA, the CDR3 is TGCGCCAGCAGCGTAACCACTAGACGGGAGCAGTACTTC.

This chain uses TRBV5-5 with TRBJ2-1, with TRBD1 as a possible D gene (5 bases). The CDR3 has 14 residues. Trimming took 3 bases from V and 6 from J, leaving 13 bases between them. CDR1 and CDR2 (germline): SGHKS, YYEKEE (reference sequence). This CDR3 is CASSSLGRGNEQFF. As DNA, the CDR3 is TGTGCCAGCAGCTCGTTGGGGCGAGGCAATGAGCAGTTCTTC.

This clone was observed a single time. The V call is TRBV19, the J call TRBJ1-2; TRBD1 aligns across 7 bases. From germline, CDR1 is LNHDA and CDR2 SQIVND (reference sequence). The CDR3 sequence is 14 residues long. V lost 4 bases, J lost 4 bases, and 6 bases stayed unmatched. Here the CDR3 DNA reads TGTGCCAGTAGTACCGGGACAGACCTCTATGGCTACACCTTC. Residues: CASSTGTDLYGYTF.

The chain has TRBV5-1 and TRBJ2-5; D is perhaps TRBD1 or TRBD2 (6 bases each). The CDR3 length is 15 residues. Trimming took 0 bases from V and 0 from J, leaving 9 bases between them. The germline CDR1 and CDR2 sequences are SGHRS and YFSETQ. The DNA for the CDR3 is TGCGCCAGCAGCTTGGCGGGGGCTTACCAAGAGACCCAGTACTTC. It specifies CASSLAGAYQETQYF.

V gene TRBV28 combines with J gene TRBJ1-2; the match to TRBD1 covers 10 bases. Trimming cost V 5 bases and J 5 bases; bases outside gene matches: 8. This CDR3 spans 15 amino acids. Germline CDR1 is MDHEN and CDR2 is SYDVKM. CDR3 coding DNA: TGTGCCAGCAGTCTACTGTCGGGACAGGGGTATGGCTACACCTTC. This codes for CASSLLSGQGYGYTF.

The rearrangement joins TRBV7-9 to TRBJ1-1, with 8 bases aligning to TRBD1. J gave up 3 bases and V 8 bases, and 5 bases lay outside the gene matches. Germline assignment: CDR1 SEHNR and CDR2 FQNEAQ (reference sequence). The CDR3 consists of 13 residues. The CDR3 DNA is TGTGCCAGCCGCGGACAGGGCGACACTGAAGCTTTCTTT. Translation: CASRGQGDTEAFF.

The rearrangement uses TRBV27 and TRBJ2-5, with D possibly being TRBD1 (5 bases). The V end lost 3 bases, the J end lost 1 base, and 15 bases lay between the germline ends. The germline V gene has CDR1 MNHEY and CDR2 SMNVEV (reference sequence). CDR3 length: 16 residues. The chain's CDR3 is CASSLGNRMTQETQYF. DNA of the CDR3: TGTGCCAGCAGTTTGGGTAACAGGATGACCCAAGAGACCCAGTACTTC.

A single count supports this clone. The chain uses TRBV18 and TRBJ1-3; a weak D match, TRBD1 (5 bases). Trimming took off 3 bases at V and 0 bases at J, with 15 bases between the two ends. CDR3 length equals 17 residues. Germline CDR1 KGHSH, CDR2 LQKENI. The CDR3 spells CASSPLTGRDSGNTIYF. CDR3 bases: TGTGCCAGCTCACCCCTCACGGGCAGGGACTCTGGAAACACCATATATTTT.